Below are 22 T cell receptor beta chains sequenced from a single sample in a study of PD-1 blockade in classical Hodgkin lymphoma. Only in-frame clones appear in the TCRdb table, and some are missing; sequencing was by immunoSEQ multiplex PCR. This sample carries about 15,000 clones, over 70% of them seen once, and the ten largest clones take approximately 40%. Every patient experienced relapse after autologous stem cell transplantation, and brentuximab vedotin exposure varied. Sequenced material: peripheral blood mononuclear cells (PBMCs), taken before the second cycle of nivolumab. These receptors were obtained from a human donor with classical Hodgkin lymphoma.

This sequence joins TRBV27 and TRBJ1-4; the match to TRBD1 covers 11 bases. The germline V gene encodes CDR1 MNHEY and CDR2 SMNVEV (reference sequence). This CDR3 region has 16 residues. J gave up 2 bases and V 6 bases, and 5 bases lay outside the gene matches. The CDR3, as DNA: TGTGCCAGCAGCCCGGGACAGGGGGGGACTAATGAAAAACTGTTTTTT. Translated, it gives CASSPGQGGTNEKLFF.

The chain uses TRBV30 and TRBJ2-5; perhaps TRBD2 as D (5 bases). The DNA end favors TRBJ2-7, so the J call may be wrong. The CDR3 is made up of 13 amino acids. Per the germline V gene, CDR1 is GTSNPN and CDR2 is SVGIG (reference sequence). CDR3 in amino acids: CAWNDGLPYEQYF. The CDR3 DNA follows: TGTGCCTGGAATGATGGACTTCCCTACGAGCAGTACTTC.

This clone has only a few counts. The V and J genes are TRBV28 and TRBJ2-5; 9 nucleotides line up with TRBD1. This CDR3 has 17 residues. With V trimmed by 6 bases and J by 5 bases, 16 bases remained unmatched. From germline, CDR1 is MDHEN and CDR2 SYDVKM. The CDR3: CASRSGTGFEVKETQYF. The CDR3 nucleotides are TGTGCCAGCAGATCCGGGACAGGGTTTGAGGTTAAGGAGACCCAGTACTTC.

The chain joins TRBV28 to TRBJ1-1; TRBD1 agrees at 9 bases. Trimming took 3 bases from V and 5 from J; bases not matched to a gene: 19. Germline V lookup: CDR1 MDHEN, CDR2 SYDVKM. This CDR3 is built from 19 residues. Here the CDR3 DNA reads TGTGCCAGCAGTTTTTATCACCCTCGACAGGGGGGCTACGAGACTGAAGCTTTCTTT. It is translated as CASSFYHPRQGGYETEAFF.

Turning to this clone: A read error may account for a junction end that differs from germline. The rearrangement joins TRBV9 to TRBJ1-1; 9 bases line up with TRBD1. The length of the CDR3 is 16 residues. Germline V gene sequence: CDR1 SGDLS, CDR2 YYNGEE. CDR3 amino acids: CASSPLRGQGNAEAFF. The CDR3 nucleotides are TGTGCCAGCAGCCCGCTGAGAGGACAGGGGAACGCTGAAGCTTTCTTT.

This chain connects TRBV27 to TRBJ2-5; D call uncertain. Trimming took off 2 bases at V and 5 bases at J, with 12 bases between the two ends. CDR1 and CDR2 from the germline V gene are MNHEY and SMNVEV (reference sequence). The CDR3 extends over 14 amino acids. The CDR3 loop is CASSLAHHRETQYF. The CDR3 DNA is TGTGCCAGCAGTTTAGCCCACCACCGGGAGACCCAGTACTTC.

The V gene is TRBV29-1, the J gene TRBJ2-2; TRBD2 matches at 7 bases. The J segment lost 5 bases and the V segment lost 4 bases, leaving 7 bases of the junction unmatched. Germline-derived CDR1 and CDR2 are SQVTM and ANQGSEA. The CDR3 contains 14 residues. CDR3 in DNA: TGCAGCGTTGTATGGCGGGAGTGGACCGGGGAGCTGTTTTTT. This gives the protein CSVVWREWTGELFF.

The chain employs TRBV5-1 and TRBJ2-1; a possible D gene is TRBD2 (6 bases). Deletions cut 5 bases from V and 4 bases from J, with 10 bases between. Germline V gives CDR1 SGHRS, CDR2 YFSETQ. This CDR3 has 13 residues. The CDR3 sequence: CASSRDSYNEQFF. The CDR3 nucleotides read TGCGCCAGCAGTCGGGACTCGTACAATGAGCAGTTCTTC.

This rearrangement joins TRBV11-2 to TRBJ1-6; D is uncertain. The CDR3 has 13 amino acids. Germline CDR1 and CDR2: SGHAT and FQNNGV. Trimming pared 2 bases from V and 4 bases from J, leaving 3 bases between. CDR3 bases: TGTGCCAGCAGCTTATTTTATAATTCACCCCTCCACTTT. Translating gives CASSLFYNSPLHF.

V and J are TRBV5-4 and TRBJ1-2, with D hard to call. The CDR3 has 16 residues. The ends were cut back, 1 base at V and 2 bases at J, with 15 bases in the middle. The germline V gene has CDR1 SGHNT and CDR2 YYREEE (reference sequence). The DNA of the CDR3 is TGTGCCAGCAGCTTGAGACTCGGCTCTAACAACTATGGCTACACCTTC. This codes for CASSLRLGSNNYGYTF.

This chain joins TRBV5-4 and TRBJ2-3; no firm D call. The CDR3 extends over 15 amino acids. CDR1 is SGHNT, CDR2 YYREEE, per germline (reference sequence). V shed 0 bases and J shed 1 base, with 9 bases lying between them. The CDR3 DNA follows: TGTGCCAGCAGCTTGGAACAGTCACGCACAGATACGCAGTATTTT. Residues: CASSLEQSRTDTQYF.

CDR3 residues: CASSLRGGQYGTGELFF. The CDR3 DNA reads as TGCGCCAGCAGCCTCCGGGGGGGGCAGTACGGCACCGGGGAGCTGTTTTTT. The V call is TRBV4-1, the J call TRBJ2-2; 8 bases match TRBD2. The trim removed 4 bases at V and 4 bases at J, leaving 11 bases unmatched. The CDR3 spans 17 residues. Germline V gene lookup returns CDR1 MGHRA and CDR2 YSYEKL.

The rearrangement joins TRBV7-7 to TRBJ2-7, with D perhaps TRBD2 (6 bases). This CDR3 has 13 residues. Germline CDR1 reads SSHAT; CDR2 reads FNYEAQ (reference sequence). Trimming removed 4 bases at V and 7 bases at J, with 14 bases between. Here the CDR3 DNA reads TGTGCCAGCAGCTATCGGACGGGAGCAGAGCAGTACTTC. It is translated as CASSYRTGAEQYF.

The chain employs TRBV6-6 and TRBJ1-1; D unresolved. V gave up 6 bases and J gave up 4 bases, with 9 bases separating them. CDR1 MNHNY and CDR2 SVGAGI come from the germline V gene (reference sequence). CDR3 size: 12 residues. Written as DNA, the CDR3 is TGTGCCAGCAGATTTACCAGCACTGAAGCTTTCTTT. The encoded protein is CASRFTSTEAFF.

J is TRBJ2-7 and V is TRBV5-1; 9 positions match TRBD2. The CDR3 length is 14 residues. Trimming took 0 bases from V and 9 from J; bases not matched to a gene: 7. Per the germline V gene, CDR1 is SGHRS and CDR2 is YFSETQ. The CDR3 sequence is CASSLGGREVGQYF. CDR3 in DNA: TGCGCCAGCAGCTTGGGCGGGAGGGAAGTAGGGCAGTACTTC.

The V call is TRBV30, the J call TRBJ2-1, with TRBD1 matching over 7 bases. The germline V gene encodes CDR1 GTSNPN and CDR2 SVGIG (reference sequence). The CDR3 has 15 amino acids. V lost 4 bases to trimming and J lost 2 bases; unmatched junction nucleotides: 8. The CDR3 coding sequence is TGTGCCTGGAAGATCCGGGACAGTACCTACAATGAGCAGTTCTTC. Translated: CAWKIRDSTYNEQFF.

This rearrangement joins TRBV5-4 to TRBJ2-5; TRBD1 matches 8 bases. The germline gives CDR1 SGHNT, CDR2 YYREEE (reference sequence). The CDR3 covers 14 residues. J gave up 5 bases and V 2 bases, and 5 bases lay outside the gene matches. CDR3 nucleotide sequence: TGTGCCAGCAGCTTAGGACAGGGCGGGGAGACCCAGTACTTC. Translation gives CASSLGQGGETQYF.

The chain links TRBV7-9 to TRBJ2-3; tentatively, D is TRBD2 (6 bases). Trimming took off 1 base at V and 3 bases at J, with 14 bases between the two ends. This CDR3 contains 16 residues. Germline CDR1 and CDR2: SEHNR and FQNEAQ (reference sequence). CDR3 protein: CASSLGGALITDTQYF. CDR3 in DNA: TGTGCCAGCAGCTTAGGCGGGGCATTGATAACAGATACGCAGTATTTT.

The V and J genes are TRBV11-2 and TRBJ2-2; 9 nucleotides agree with TRBD1. CDR1 is SGHAT and CDR2 is FQNNGV in the germline V gene. The V segment lost 3 bases and the J segment 2 bases; nucleotides outside the gene matches: 10. This CDR3 spans 18 amino acids. The CDR3, as DNA: TGTGCCAGCAGCTTCCGCTACCGGGACAGGGTAAACACCGGGGAGCTGTTTTTT. Translating gives CASSFRYRDRVNTGELFF.

This chain connects TRBV10-3 to TRBJ1-1; D is unclear. The CDR3 totals 12 residues. The germline CDR1 and CDR2 sequences are ENHRY and SYGVKD. Trimming removed 6 bases from V and 7 bases from J, with 12 bases in between. CDR3 residues: CAISENRVEAFF. In nucleotides, the CDR3 is TGTGCCATCAGCGAAAATAGGGTTGAAGCTTTCTTT.

This clone was seen only once. The V and J genes are TRBV10-3 and TRBJ2-7; 10 bases align to TRBD1. CDR1 and CDR2 from the germline V gene are ENHRY and SYGVKD. Trimming at V came to 6 bases and at J to 1 base, leaving 0 bases not matched to a gene. The CDR3 is 13 residues long. The CDR3, as DNA: TGTGCCATCAGGGACAGGGGGTCCTACGAGCAGTACTTC. It translates to CAIRDRGSYEQYF.

The rearrangement links TRBV6-5 to TRBJ1-4, with 8 positions matching TRBD1. In germline, CDR1 is MNHEY, CDR2 SVGAGI. CDR3 length equals 15 residues. The J segment lost 8 bases and the V segment lost 5 bases, leaving 10 bases of the junction unmatched. Here the CDR3 reads CASSSGQGLWEKLFF. Here the CDR3 DNA reads TGTGCCAGCAGTAGCGGACAGGGCTTATGGGAAAAACTGTTTTTT.